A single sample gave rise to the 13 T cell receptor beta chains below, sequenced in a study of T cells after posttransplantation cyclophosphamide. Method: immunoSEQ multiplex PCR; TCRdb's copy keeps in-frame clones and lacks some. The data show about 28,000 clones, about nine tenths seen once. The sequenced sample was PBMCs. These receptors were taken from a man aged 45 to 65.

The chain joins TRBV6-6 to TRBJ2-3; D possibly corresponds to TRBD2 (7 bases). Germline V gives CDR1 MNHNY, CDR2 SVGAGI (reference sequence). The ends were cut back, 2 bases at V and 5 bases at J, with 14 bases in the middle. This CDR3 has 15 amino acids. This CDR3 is CASSYHGLGGDTQYF. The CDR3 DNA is TGTGCCAGCAGTTACCACGGACTAGGGGGAGATACGCAGTATTTT.

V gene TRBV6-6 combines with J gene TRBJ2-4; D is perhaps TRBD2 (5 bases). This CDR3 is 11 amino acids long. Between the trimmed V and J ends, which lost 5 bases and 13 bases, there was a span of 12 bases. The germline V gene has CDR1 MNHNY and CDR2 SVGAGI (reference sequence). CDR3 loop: CASSLGGFQYF. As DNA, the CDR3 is TGTGCCAGCAGTCTCGGCGGGTTCCAGTACTTC.

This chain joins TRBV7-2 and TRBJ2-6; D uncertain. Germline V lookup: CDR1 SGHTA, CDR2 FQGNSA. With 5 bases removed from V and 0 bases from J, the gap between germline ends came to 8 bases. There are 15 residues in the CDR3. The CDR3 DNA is TGTGCCAGCAGCACCTATAACTCTGGGGCCAACGTCCTGACTTTC. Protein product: CASSTYNSGANVLTF.

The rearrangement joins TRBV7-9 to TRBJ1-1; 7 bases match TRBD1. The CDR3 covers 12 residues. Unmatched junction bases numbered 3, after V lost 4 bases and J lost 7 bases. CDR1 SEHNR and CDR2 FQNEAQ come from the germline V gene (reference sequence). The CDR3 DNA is TGTGCCAGCAGCTACGGGACAGATGAAGCTTTCTTT. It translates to CASSYGTDEAFF.

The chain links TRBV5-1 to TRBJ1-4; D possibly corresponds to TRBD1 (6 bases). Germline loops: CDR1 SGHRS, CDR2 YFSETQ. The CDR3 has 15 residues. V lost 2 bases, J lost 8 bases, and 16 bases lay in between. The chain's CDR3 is CASSFTGINGEKLFF. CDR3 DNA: TGCGCCAGCAGCTTCACAGGGATTAACGGCGAAAAACTGTTTTTT.

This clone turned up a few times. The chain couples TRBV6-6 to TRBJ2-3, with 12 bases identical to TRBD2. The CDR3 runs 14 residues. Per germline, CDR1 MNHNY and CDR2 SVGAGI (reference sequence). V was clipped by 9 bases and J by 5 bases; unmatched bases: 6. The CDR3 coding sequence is TGTGCCAGTAGACTAGCGGGAGCAAAAGATACGCAGTATTTT. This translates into CASRLAGAKDTQYF.

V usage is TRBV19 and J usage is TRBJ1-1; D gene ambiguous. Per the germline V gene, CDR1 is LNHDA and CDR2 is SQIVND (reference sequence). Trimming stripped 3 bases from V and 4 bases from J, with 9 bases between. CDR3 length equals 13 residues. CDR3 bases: TGTGCCAGTAGTATCACGGGAAGCACTGAAGCTTTCTTT. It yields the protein CASSITGSTEAFF.

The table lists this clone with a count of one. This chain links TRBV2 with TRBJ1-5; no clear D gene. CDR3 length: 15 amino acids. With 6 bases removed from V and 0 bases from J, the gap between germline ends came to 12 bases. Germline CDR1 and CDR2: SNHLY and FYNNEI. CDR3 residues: CASRGRAYSNQPQHF. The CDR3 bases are TGTGCCAGCAGGGGGAGAGCTTATAGCAATCAGCCCCAGCATTTT.

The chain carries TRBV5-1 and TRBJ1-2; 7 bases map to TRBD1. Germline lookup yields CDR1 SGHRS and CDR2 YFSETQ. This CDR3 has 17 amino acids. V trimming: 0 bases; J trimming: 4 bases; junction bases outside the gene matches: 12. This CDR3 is CASSLVGTDLQFYGYTF. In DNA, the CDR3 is TGCGCCAGCAGCTTGGTGGGGACAGACCTTCAGTTCTATGGCTACACCTTC.

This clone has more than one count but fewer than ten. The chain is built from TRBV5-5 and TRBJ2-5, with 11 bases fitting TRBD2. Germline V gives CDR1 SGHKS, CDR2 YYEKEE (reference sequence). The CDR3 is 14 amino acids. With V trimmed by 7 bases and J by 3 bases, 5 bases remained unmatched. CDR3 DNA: TGTGCCAGCTCGCTAGCGGGGGGTAAAGAGACCCAGTACTTC. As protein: CASSLAGGKETQYF.

The CDR3 nucleotides read TGTGCCAGCTCACCTCCGGGACAGTGGGACAATGAGCAGTTCTTC. Protein product: CASSPPGQWDNEQFF. The gene calls are TRBV18 and TRBJ2-1; 7 positions agree with TRBD1. The germline V gene has CDR1 KGHSH and CDR2 LQKENI. The CDR3 is 15 residues long. V dropped 3 bases and J dropped 5; count of bases not matched to a gene: 7. The variable domain in full, with the rest retrieved from reference TRBV18 and TRBJ2-1, is NAGVMQNPRHLVRRRGQEARLRCSPMKGHSHVYWYRQLPEEGLKFMVYLQKENIIDESGMPKERFSAEFPKEGPSILRIQQVVRGDSAAYFCASSPPGQWDNEQFFGPGTRLTVL.

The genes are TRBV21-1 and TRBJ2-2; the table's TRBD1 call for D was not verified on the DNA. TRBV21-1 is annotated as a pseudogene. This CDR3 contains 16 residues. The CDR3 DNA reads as TGTGCCAGCAGCAAACACAGGGGGACGAACACCGGGGAGCTGTTTTTT. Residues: CASSKHRGTNTGELFF.

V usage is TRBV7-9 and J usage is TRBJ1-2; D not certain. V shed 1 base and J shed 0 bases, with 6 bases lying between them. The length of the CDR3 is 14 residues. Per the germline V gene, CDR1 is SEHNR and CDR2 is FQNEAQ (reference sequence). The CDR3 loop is CASSLDTANYGYTF. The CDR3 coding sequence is TGTGCCAGCAGCTTAGACACCGCTAACTATGGCTACACCTTC.